A single sample gave rise to the 13 T cell receptor beta chains below, sequenced in a study of shared clonotypes between healthy human individuals. Sequencing used immunoSEQ multiplex PCR; TCRdb keeps in-frame clones, though not all of them. The data contain more than 2 million clones, roughly 95% of them singletons. The sequencing sample was made of naive CD4+ T cells sorted from blood. The sample's subset: CD45RA+ positively selected. The receptor set was obtained from a man aged 18 to 30 in good health.

The chain couples TRBV5-1 to TRBJ1-2, with TRBD1 identical over 7 bases. The CDR3 is 15 amino acids. V dropped 0 bases and J dropped 8; count of bases not matched to a gene: 10. The V gene's germline CDR1 is SGHRS and CDR2 YFSETQ. DNA for the CDR3: TGCGCCAGCAGCTTGGAGGGGGACAGTAGTACGGGCTACACCTTC. Amino acids: CASSLEGDSSTGYTF.

Of note for this clone: Mismatch with germline at one junction end may stem from a read error. The J gene is TRBJ2-5, the V gene TRBV10-3, with D tentatively TRBD1 (6 bases). Germline V gene data show CDR1 as ENHRY and CDR2 as SYGVKD. There are 12 residues in the CDR3. CDR3: CATQGTQETQYF. CDR3 sequence (DNA): TGCGCGACGCAGGGGACGCAAGAGACCCAGTACTTC.

The rearrangement uses TRBV11-2 and TRBJ2-1, with D perhaps assigned TRBD1 or TRBD2 (6 bases each). This CDR3 has 14 residues. Trimming took off 9 bases at V and 7 bases at J, with 19 bases between the two ends. The V gene's germline CDR1 is SGHAT and CDR2 FQNNGV. CDR3 DNA: TGTGCCAGTGGGGGCGGCGGGATTTCAAATGAGCAGTTCTTC. Protein sequence: CASGGGGISNEQFF.

The sample holds one count of this clone. For the CDR3, the DNA is TGTGCCAGCAGCTTGGTTTCGGGACGGTCGTATGGCTACACCTTC. It specifies CASSLVSGRSYGYTF. The chain carries TRBV5-6 and TRBJ1-2; the D gene is possibly TRBD1 (5 bases). V dropped 0 bases and J dropped 5 bases, with 14 bases sitting between them. Germline CDR1 reads SGHDT; CDR2 reads YYEEEE. The CDR3 length is 15 residues. Full variable domain (missing parts from reference TRBV5-6 and TRBJ1-2): DAGVTQSPTHLIKTRGQQVTLRCSPKSGHDTVSWYQQALGQGPQFIFQYYEEEERQRGNFPDRFSGHQFPNYSSELNVNALLLGDSALYLCASSLVSGRSYGYTFGSGTRLTVV.

The rearrangement uses TRBV19 and TRBJ1-6; a weak D match, TRBD1 (5 bases). The CDR3 spans 17 residues. The germline gives CDR1 LNHDA, CDR2 SQIVND (reference sequence). The V end was cut by 1 base, the J end by 7 bases, with 17 bases between. The CDR3 sequence: CASSIAPKGNLNSPLHF. CDR3 bases: TGTGCCAGTAGTATAGCCCCAAAGGGGAATTTGAATTCACCCCTCCACTTT.

This clone occurred once. This CDR3 reads CASSTRDTRTGEQYF. CDR3 bases: TGTGCCAGTAGTACCCGGGACACCCGAACCGGCGAGCAGTACTTC. V usage is TRBV19 and J usage is TRBJ2-7; maybe TRBD1 (6 bases). CDR1 is LNHDA, CDR2 SQIVND, per germline (reference sequence). Trimming shortened V by 4 bases and J by 6 bases, and 19 bases separated the two germline ends. The CDR3 sequence is 15 residues long.

As to this clone: A read error is possible here, since a much larger clone lies one base away. This specimen includes other DNA sequences encoding the same CDR3. This chain uses TRBV6-5 with TRBJ1-4; D uncertain. V dropped 8 bases and J dropped 2 bases, with 6 bases sitting between them. The CDR3 contains 12 residues. Germline CDR1 and CDR2: MNHEY and SVGAGI. The CDR3 DNA reads as TGTGCCAGCGGACGGACTAATGAAAAACTGTTTTTT. Translated, it gives CASGRTNEKLFF.

J is TRBJ2-1 and V is TRBV2, with D possibly TRBD2 on 5 matching bases. The CDR3 is 12 residues long. Trimming left V 7 bases short and J 7 bases short, with 11 bases between. Germline CDR1 and CDR2: SNHLY and FYNNEI. This CDR3 is CASTERVNEQFF. CDR3 sequence (DNA): TGTGCCAGCACTGAGAGGGTTAATGAGCAGTTCTTC. The full variable domain, its missing parts supplied by reference TRBV2 and TRBJ2-1, is EPEVTQTPSHQVTQMGQEVILRCVPISNHLYFYWYRQILGQKVEFLVSFYNNEISEKSEIFDDQFSVERPDGSNFTLKIRSTKLEDSAMYFCASTERVNEQFFGPGTRLTVL.

The chain combines TRBV29-1 with TRBJ2-3; 12 bases agree with TRBD1. Germline loops: CDR1 SQVTM, CDR2 ANQGSEA. The J segment lost 0 bases and the V segment lost 5 bases, leaving 6 bases of the junction unmatched. This CDR3 spans 16 amino acids. The CDR3 spells CSVRPGTGGSTDTQYF. CDR3 sequence (DNA): TGCAGCGTTCGTCCCGGGACAGGGGGCAGCACAGATACGCAGTATTTT.

This clone has only one observation. This chain uses TRBV2 with TRBJ2-3, with unresolved D. Between the trimmed V and J ends, which lost 6 bases and 0 bases, there was a span of 10 bases. Germline V gives CDR1 SNHLY, CDR2 FYNNEI. This CDR3 is 14 amino acids long. The DNA for the CDR3 is TGTGCCAGCAGAATTAATCGTAGCACAGATACGCAGTATTTT. As protein: CASRINRSTDTQYF. Variable domain in full (rest from reference TRBV2 and TRBJ2-3): EPEVTQTPSHQVTQMGQEVILRCVPISNHLYFYWYRQILGQKVEFLVSFYNNEISEKSEIFDDQFSVERPDGSNFTLKIRSTKLEDSAMYFCASRINRSTDTQYFGPGTRLTVL.

The rearrangement links TRBV5-1 to TRBJ2-1, with 9 nucleotides matching TRBD2. This CDR3 has 16 residues. V dropped 3 bases and J dropped 4; count of bases not matched to a gene: 8. From germline, CDR1 is SGHRS and CDR2 YFSETQ. The CDR3 is CASSSSLAGFYNEQFF. The CDR3 DNA sequence: TGCGCCAGCAGCTCCAGTCTAGCGGGGTTTTACAATGAGCAGTTCTTC.

The chain employs TRBV28 and TRBJ1-2; 8 bases line up with TRBD1. CDR1 is MDHEN and CDR2 is SYDVKM in the germline V gene. V shed 8 bases and J 3 bases; nucleotides not matched to a gene: 11. The CDR3 contains 15 residues. The CDR3 is CASGTGGGRDYGYTF. The CDR3 nucleotides read TGTGCCAGCGGAACAGGGGGTGGACGAGACTATGGCTACACCTTC.

This clone was observed once. The V call is TRBV19, the J call TRBJ1-5; D call uncertain. V was pared by 3 bases and J by 2 bases, with 14 bases between. The CDR3 is 16 residues long. Germline CDR1 LNHDA, CDR2 SQIVND (reference sequence). The CDR3 protein is CASSIPETWGNQPQHF. DNA for the CDR3: TGTGCCAGTAGTATCCCGGAAACCTGGGGCAATCAGCCCCAGCATTTT.